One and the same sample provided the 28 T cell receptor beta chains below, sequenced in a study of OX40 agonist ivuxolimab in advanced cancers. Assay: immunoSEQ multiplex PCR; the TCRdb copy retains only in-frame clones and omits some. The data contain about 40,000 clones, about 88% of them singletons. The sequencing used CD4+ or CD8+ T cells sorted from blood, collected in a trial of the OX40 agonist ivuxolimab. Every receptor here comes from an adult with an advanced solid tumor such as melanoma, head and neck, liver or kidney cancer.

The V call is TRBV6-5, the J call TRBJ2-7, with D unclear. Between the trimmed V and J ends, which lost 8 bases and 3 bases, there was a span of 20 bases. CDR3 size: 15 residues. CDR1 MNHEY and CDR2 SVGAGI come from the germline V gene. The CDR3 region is CASRQSELSFYEQYF. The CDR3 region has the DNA TGTGCCAGCCGTCAATCGGAGTTATCGTTCTACGAGCAGTACTTC.

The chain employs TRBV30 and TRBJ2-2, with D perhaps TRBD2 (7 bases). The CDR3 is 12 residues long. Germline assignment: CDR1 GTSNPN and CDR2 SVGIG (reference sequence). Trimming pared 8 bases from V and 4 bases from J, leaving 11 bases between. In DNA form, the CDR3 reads TGTGCCCGCCGGGGGGCCACCGGGGAGCTGTTTTTT. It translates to CARRGATGELFF.

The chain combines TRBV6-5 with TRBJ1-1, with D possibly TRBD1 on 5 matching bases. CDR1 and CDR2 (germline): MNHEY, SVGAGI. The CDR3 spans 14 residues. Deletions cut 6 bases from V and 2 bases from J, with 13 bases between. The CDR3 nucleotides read TGTGCCAGCAGCCTCGTCGGGGGAAACACTGAAGCTTTCTTT. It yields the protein CASSLVGGNTEAFF.

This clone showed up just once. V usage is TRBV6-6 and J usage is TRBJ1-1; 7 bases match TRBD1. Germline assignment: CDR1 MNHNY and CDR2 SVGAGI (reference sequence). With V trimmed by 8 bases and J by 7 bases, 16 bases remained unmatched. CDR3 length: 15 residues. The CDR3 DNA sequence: TGTGCCAGCTCTCGAAGCCCCCAGGGGGAGAATGAAGCTTTCTTT. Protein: CASSRSPQGENEAFF.

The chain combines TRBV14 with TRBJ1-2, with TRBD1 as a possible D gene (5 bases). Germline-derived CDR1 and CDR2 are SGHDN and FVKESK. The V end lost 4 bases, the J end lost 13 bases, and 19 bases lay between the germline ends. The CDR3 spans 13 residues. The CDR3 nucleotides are TGTGCCAGCAGCCTCGGCGGACGAGGGACTTGCACCTTC. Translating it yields CASSLGGRGTCTF.

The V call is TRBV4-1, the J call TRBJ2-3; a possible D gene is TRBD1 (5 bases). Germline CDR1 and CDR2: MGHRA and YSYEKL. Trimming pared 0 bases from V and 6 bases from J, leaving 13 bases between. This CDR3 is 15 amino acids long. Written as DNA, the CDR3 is TGCGCCAGCAGCCAAGATGGAATAGGGGCCGATACGCAGTATTTT. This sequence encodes CASSQDGIGADTQYF.

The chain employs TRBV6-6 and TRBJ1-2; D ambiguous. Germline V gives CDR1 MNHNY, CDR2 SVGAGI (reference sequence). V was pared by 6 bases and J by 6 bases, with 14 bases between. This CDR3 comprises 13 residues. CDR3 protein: CASSHGSLDGYTF. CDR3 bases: TGTGCCAGCAGCCATGGCAGCTTGGATGGCTACACCTTC.

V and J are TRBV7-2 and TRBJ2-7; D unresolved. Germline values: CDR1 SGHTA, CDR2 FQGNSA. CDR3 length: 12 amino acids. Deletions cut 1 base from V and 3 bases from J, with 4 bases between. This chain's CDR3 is CASSLDFYEQYF. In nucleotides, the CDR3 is TGTGCCAGCAGCTTAGACTTCTACGAGCAGTACTTC. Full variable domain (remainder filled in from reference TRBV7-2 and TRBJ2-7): GAGVSQSPSNKVTEKGKDVELRCDPISGHTALYWYRQSLGQGLEFLIYFQGNSAPDKSGLPSDRFSAERTGGSVSTLTIQRTQQEDSAVYLCASSLDFYEQYFGPGTRLTVT.

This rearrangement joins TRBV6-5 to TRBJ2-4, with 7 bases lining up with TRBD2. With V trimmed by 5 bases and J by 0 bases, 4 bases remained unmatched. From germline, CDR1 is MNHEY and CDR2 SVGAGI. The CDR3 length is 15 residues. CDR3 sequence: CASSSGVEAKNIQYF. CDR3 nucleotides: TGTGCCAGCAGTAGCGGGGTGGAAGCCAAAAACATTCAGTACTTC.

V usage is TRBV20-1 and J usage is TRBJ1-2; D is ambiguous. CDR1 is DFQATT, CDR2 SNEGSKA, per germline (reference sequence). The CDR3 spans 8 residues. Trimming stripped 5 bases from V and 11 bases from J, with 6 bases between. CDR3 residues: CSASLYTF. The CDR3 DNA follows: TGCAGTGCTTCACTATACACCTTC.

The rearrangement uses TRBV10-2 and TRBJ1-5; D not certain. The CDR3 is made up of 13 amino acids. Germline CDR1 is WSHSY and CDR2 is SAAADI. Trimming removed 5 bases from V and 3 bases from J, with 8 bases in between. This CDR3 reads CASSSNDNQPQHF. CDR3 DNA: TGCGCCAGCAGTTCGAACGACAATCAGCCCCAGCATTTT.

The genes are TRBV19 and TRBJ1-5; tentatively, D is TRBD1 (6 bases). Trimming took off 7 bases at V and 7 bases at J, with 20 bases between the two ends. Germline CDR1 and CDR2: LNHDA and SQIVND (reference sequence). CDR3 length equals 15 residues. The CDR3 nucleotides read TGTGCCAGTATAAGAAAAGGGGGACCCGGGCAGCCCCAGCATTTT. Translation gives CASIRKGGPGQPQHF.

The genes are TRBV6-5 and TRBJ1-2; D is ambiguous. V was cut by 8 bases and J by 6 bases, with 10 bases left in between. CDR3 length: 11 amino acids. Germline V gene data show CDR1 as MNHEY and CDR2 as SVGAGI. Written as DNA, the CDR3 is TGTGCCAGCCTCGACGGAGATGGCTACACCTTC. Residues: CASLDGDGYTF.

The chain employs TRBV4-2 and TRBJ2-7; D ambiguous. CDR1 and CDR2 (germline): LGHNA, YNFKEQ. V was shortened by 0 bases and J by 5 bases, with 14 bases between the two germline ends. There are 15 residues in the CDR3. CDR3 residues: CASSQDPTPGDEQYF. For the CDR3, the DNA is TGTGCCAGCAGCCAAGATCCGACACCTGGGGACGAGCAGTACTTC.

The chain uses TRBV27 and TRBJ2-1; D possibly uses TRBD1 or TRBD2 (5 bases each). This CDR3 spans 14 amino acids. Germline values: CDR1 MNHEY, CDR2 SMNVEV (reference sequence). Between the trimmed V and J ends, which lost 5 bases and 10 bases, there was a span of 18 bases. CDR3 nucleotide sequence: TGTGCCAGCAGTCAGCCGGGGACCGCCAGAGAGCAGTTCTTC. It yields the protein CASSQPGTAREQFF.

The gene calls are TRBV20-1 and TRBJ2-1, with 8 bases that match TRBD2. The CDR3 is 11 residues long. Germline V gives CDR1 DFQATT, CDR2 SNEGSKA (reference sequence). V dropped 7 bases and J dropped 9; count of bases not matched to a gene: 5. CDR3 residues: CSVLSGGEQFF. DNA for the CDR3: TGCAGTGTTCTAAGCGGGGGTGAGCAGTTCTTC.

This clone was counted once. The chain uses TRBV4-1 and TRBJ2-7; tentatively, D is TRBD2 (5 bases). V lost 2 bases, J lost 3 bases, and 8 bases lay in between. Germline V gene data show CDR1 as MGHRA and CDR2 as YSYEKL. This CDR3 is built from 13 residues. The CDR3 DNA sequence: TGCGCCAGCAGCCAACAGGAGGACTACGAGCAGTACTTC. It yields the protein CASSQQEDYEQYF.

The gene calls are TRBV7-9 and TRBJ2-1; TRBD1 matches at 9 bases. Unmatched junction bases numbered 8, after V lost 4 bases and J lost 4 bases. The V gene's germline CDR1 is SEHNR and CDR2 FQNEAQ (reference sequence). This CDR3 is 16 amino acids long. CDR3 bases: TGTGCCAGCAGCTCCCACGGACAGGGGCGGTACAATGAGCAGTTCTTC. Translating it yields CASSSHGQGRYNEQFF.

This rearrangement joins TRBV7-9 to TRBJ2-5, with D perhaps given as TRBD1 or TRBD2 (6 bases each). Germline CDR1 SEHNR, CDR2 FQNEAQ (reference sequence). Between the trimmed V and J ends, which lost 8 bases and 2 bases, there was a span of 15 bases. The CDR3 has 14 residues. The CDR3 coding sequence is TGTGCCAGCTTGGGGCTAGGGGGGCAAGAGACCCAGTACTTC. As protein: CASLGLGGQETQYF.

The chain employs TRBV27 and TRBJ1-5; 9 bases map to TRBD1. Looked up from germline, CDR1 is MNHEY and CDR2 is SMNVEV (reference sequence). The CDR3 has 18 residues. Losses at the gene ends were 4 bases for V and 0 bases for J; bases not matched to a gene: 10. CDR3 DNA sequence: TGTGCCAGCAGTTCCCTTATGGGGGACAGGGATAGCAATCAGCCCCAGCATTTT. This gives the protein CASSSLMGDRDSNQPQHF.

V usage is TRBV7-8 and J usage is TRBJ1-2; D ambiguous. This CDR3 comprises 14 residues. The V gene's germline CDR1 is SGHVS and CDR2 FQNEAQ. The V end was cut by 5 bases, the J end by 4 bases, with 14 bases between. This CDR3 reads CASSQGTGLYGYTF. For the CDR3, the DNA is TGTGCCAGCAGCCAAGGTACGGGCCTCTATGGCTACACCTTC.

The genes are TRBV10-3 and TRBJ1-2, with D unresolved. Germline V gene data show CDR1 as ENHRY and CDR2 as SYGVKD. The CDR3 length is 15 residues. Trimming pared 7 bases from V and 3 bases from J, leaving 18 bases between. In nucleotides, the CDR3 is TGTGCCATCAAGGGCCGGGAGCGGGGTCACTATGGCTACACCTTC. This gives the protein CAIKGRERGHYGYTF.

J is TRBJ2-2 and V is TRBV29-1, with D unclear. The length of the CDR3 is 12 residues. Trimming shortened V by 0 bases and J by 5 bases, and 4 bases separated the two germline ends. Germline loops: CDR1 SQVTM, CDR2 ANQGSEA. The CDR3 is CSVEDPTGELFF. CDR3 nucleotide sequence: TGCAGCGTTGAAGACCCAACCGGGGAGCTGTTTTTT.

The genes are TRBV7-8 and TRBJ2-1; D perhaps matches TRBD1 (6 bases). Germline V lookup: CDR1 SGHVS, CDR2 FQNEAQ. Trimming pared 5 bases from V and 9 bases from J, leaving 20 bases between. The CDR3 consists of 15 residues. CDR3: CASSHPGQGSGEQFF. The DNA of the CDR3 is TGTGCCAGCAGCCACCCGGGACAAGGGTCGGGTGAGCAGTTCTTC.

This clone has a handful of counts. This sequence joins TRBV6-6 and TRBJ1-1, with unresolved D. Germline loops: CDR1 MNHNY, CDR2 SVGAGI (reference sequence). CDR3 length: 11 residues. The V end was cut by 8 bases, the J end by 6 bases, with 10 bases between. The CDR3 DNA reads TGTGCCAGCGAGTCGGCGGCTGAAGCTTTCTTT. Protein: CASESAAEAFF.

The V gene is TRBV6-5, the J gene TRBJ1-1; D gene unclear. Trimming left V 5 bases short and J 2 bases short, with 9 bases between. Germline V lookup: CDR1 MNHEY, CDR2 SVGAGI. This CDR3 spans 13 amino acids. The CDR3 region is CASSELGNTEAFF. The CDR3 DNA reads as TGTGCCAGCAGTGAATTAGGAAACACTGAAGCTTTCTTT.

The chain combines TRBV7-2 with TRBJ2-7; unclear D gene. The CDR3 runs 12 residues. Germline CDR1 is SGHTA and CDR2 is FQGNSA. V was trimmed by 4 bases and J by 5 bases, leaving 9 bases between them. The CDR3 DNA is TGTGCCAGCAGCTCTGACGGTAACGAGCAGTACTTC. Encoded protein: CASSSDGNEQYF.

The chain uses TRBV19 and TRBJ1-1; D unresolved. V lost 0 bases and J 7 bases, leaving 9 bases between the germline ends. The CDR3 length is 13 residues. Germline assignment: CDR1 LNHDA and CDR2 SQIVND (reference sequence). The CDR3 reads CASSIDITDEAFF. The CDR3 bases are TGTGCCAGTAGTATAGATATCACGGATGAAGCTTTCTTT.